The source of this T cell receptor beta chain is a study of cytomegalovirus exposure and HLA in healthy donors. In the study overall: A preliminary data release comprised 80 million or so unique TCRs obtained from HLA-typed donors. Study results and limitations: Altogether, about 160 TCR beta chains were recorded as cytomegalovirus-associated.

Vbeta (60) and Jbeta (13) primers were used in the PCR. Method: immunoSEQ multiplex PCR; TCRdb's copy keeps in-frame clones and lacks some. The sample lists 130,000 to 150,000 clones; 79% were seen once. As concerns this clone: Its antigen is not known.

The CDR3 has 13 amino acids. Germline V gives CDR1 KGHSH, CDR2 LQKENI. V was shortened by 8 bases and J by 3 bases, with 13 bases between the two germline ends. The clonotype originates from a woman between 40 and 55 years old in good health and CMV-seropositive. Sequences were obtained from PBMCs. This chain connects TRBV18 to TRBJ1-1, with D hard to call. The CDR3: CASPLWQDTEAFF. In DNA form, the CDR3 reads TGTGCCAGCCCACTATGGCAGGACACTGAAGCTTTCTTT.